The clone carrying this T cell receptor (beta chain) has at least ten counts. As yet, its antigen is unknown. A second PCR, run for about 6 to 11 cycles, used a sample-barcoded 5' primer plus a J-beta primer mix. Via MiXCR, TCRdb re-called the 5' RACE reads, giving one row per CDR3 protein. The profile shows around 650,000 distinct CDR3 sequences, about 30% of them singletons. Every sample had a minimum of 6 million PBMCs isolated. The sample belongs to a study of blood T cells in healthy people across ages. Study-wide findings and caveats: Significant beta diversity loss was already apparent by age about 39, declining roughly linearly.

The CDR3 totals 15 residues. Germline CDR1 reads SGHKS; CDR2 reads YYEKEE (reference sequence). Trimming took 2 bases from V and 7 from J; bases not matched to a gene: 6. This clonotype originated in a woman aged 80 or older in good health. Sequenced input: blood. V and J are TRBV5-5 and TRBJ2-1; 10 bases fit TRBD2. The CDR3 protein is CASSFGLAAVNEQFF. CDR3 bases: TGTGCCAGCAGCTTCGGACTAGCGGCAGTAAATGAGCAGTTCTTC.